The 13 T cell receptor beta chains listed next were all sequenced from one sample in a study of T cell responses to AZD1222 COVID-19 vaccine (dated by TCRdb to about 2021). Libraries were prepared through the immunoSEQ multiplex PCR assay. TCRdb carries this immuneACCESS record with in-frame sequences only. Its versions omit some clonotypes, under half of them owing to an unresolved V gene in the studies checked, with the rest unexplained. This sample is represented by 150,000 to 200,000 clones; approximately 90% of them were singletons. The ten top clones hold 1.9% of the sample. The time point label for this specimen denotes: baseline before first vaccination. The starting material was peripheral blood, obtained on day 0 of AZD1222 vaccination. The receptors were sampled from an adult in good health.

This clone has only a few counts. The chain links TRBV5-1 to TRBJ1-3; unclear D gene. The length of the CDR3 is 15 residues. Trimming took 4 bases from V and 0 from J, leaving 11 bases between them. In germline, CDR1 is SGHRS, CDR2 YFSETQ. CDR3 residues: CASSPGRGSGNTIYF. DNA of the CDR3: TGCGCCAGCAGCCCCGGACGGGGCTCTGGAAACACCATATATTTT.

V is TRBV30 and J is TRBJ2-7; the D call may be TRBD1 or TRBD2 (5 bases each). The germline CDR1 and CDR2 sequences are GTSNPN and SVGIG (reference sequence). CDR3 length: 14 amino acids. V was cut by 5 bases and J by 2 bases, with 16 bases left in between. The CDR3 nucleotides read TGTGCCTGGGGGTCCCGGGACGAAGCCTACGAGCAGTACTTC. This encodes CAWGSRDEAYEQYF.

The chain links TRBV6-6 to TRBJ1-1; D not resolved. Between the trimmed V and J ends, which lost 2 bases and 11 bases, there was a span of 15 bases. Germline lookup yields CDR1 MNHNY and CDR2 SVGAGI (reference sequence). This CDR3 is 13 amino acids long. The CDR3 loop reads CASSYAIADGAFF. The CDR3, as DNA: TGTGCCAGCAGTTACGCGATCGCGGACGGCGCTTTCTTT.

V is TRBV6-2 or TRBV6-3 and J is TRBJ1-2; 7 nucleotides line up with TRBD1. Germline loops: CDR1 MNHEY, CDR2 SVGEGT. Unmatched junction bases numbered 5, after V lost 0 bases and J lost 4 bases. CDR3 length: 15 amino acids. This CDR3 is CASSYSRQGGYGYTF. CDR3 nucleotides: TGTGCCAGCAGTTACTCAAGACAGGGCGGCTATGGCTACACCTTC.

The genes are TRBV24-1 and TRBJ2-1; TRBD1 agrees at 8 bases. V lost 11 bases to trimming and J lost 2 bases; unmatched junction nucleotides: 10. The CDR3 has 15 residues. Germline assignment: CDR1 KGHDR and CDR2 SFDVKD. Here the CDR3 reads CASGDRGQPYNEQFF. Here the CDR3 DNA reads TGTGCCAGCGGAGACAGGGGCCAGCCCTACAATGAGCAGTTCTTC.

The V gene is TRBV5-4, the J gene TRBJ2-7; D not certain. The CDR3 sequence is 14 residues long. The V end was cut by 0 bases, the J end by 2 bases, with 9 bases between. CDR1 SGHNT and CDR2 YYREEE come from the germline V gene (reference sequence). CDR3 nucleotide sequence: TGTGCCAGCAGCTTGGGACGGAGTACCTACGAGCAGTACTTC. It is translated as CASSLGRSTYEQYF.

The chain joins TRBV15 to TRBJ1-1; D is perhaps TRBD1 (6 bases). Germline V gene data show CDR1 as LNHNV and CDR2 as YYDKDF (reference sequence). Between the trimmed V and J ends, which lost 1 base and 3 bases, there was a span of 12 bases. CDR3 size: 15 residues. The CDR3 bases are TGTGCCACCAGCAGAGGTACAGGGCGGGACACTGAAGCTTTCTTT. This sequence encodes CATSRGTGRDTEAFF.

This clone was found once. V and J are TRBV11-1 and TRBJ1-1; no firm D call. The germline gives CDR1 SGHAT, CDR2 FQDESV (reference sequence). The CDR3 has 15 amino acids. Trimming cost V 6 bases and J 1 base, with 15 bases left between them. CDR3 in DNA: TGTGCCAGCAGGGCGACCGGGCTCCAGAACACTGAAGCTTTCTTT. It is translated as CASRATGLQNTEAFF.

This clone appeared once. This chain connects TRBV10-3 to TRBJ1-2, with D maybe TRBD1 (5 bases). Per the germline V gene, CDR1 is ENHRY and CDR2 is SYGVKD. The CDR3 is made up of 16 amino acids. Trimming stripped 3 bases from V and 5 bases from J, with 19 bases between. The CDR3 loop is CAISEVDPGLGYGYTF. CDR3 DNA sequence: TGTGCCATCAGTGAAGTGGACCCAGGGTTAGGATATGGCTACACCTTC.

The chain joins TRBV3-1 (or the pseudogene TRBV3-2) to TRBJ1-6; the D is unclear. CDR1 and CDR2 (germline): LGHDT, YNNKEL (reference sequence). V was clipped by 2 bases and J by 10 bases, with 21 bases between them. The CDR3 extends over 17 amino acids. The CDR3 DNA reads TGTGCCAGCAGCCAAAGGTCATCTAAGGACCTAGGATCACCCCTCCACTTT. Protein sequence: CASSQRSSKDLGSPLHF.

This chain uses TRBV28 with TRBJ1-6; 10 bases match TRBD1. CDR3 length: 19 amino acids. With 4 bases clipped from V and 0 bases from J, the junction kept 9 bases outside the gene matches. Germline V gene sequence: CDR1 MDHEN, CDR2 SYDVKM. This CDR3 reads CASSSRLGQGSSYNSPLHF. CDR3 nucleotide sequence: TGTGCCAGCAGTTCTCGCCTGGGACAGGGGAGCTCCTATAATTCACCCCTCCACTTT.

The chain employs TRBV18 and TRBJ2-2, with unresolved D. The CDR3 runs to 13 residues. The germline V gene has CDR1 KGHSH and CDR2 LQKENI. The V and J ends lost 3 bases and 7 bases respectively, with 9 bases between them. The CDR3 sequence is CASSPTGVGELFF. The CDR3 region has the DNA TGTGCCAGCTCACCCACTGGAGTCGGGGAGCTGTTTTTT.

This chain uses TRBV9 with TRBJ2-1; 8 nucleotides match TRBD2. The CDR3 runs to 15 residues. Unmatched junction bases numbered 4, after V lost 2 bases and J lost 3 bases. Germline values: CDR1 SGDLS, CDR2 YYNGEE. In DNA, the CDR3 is TGTGCCAGCAGCGTTAGCGGGACCGACTACAATGAGCAGTTCTTC. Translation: CASSVSGTDYNEQFF.